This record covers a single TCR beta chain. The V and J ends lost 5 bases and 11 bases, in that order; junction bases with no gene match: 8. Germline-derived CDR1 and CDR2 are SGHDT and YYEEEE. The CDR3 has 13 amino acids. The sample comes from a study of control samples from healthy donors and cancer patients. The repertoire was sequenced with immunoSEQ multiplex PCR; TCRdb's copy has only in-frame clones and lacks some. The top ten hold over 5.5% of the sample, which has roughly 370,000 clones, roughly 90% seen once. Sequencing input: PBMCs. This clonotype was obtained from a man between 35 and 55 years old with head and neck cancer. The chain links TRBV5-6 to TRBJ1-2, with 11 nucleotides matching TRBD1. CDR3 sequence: CASSSGTGGIYTF. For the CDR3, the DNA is TGTGCCAGCAGTTCCGGGACAGGGGGAATATACACCTTC.